Below, 13 T cell receptor beta chains from the same sample are listed, as sequenced in a study of blood T cells in healthy people across ages (dated by TCRdb to between 2015 and 2017). Libraries were made using 5' RACE. The instrument given in TCRdb is Illumina HiSeq 2500. A second PCR of about 7 to 12 cycles was run with a J-beta primer mix and a sample-barcoded 5' primer. Starting from the raw public reads, TCRdb applied fastp trimming at Q25, assembled clones with MiXCR and retained in-frame beta chains. Every distinct CDR3 protein forms one entry, paired with its most common genes and DNA. Recorded for this sample are 900,000 to 950,000 distinct CDR3 sequences; about 28% of them occurred a single time. Roughly 10% of the sample is held by the ten biggest clonotypes. This same sample was also taken into another study, of T cells of mothers and their children.

The sample was blood. Every receptor here comes from a woman in her forties in good health.

About this clonotype itself: One junction end disagrees with the germline gene, perhaps due to a read error. This rearrangement joins TRBV7-7 to TRBJ2-6; 8 bases map to TRBD1. This CDR3 has 17 residues. Germline V gives CDR1 SSHAT, CDR2 FNYEAQ (reference sequence). In DNA form, the CDR3 reads TGTGCTAGCAGCCCAGATACAGGGGGCTCTGGGGCCAACGTCCTGACTTTC. Its translation: CASSPDTGGSGANVLTF.

This clonotype was counted a few times. The V call is TRBV24-1, the J call TRBJ2-7; D remains unclear. Trimming removed 3 bases from V and 2 bases from J, with 13 bases in between. The CDR3 length is 15 residues. Germline values: CDR1 KGHDR, CDR2 SFDVKD. CDR3 residues: CATSDPAGPTYEQYF. The CDR3 region has the DNA TGTGCCACCAGTGATCCGGCAGGACCCACCTACGAGCAGTACTTC.

This clonotype was detected many times. V gene TRBV7-2 combines with J gene TRBJ2-1, with 14 bases matching TRBD2. The CDR3 has 15 residues. In germline, CDR1 is SGHTA, CDR2 FQGNSA. J was trimmed by 5 bases and V by 5 bases; bases with no gene match: 2. In DNA form, the CDR3 reads TGTGCCAGCAGCGGGACTAGCGGGGGTCACAATGAGCAGTTCTTC. This sequence encodes CASSGTSGGHNEQFF.

The V call is TRBV10-3, the J call TRBJ2-2, with no clear D. The CDR3 consists of 14 residues. Germline V gene lookup returns CDR1 ENHRY and CDR2 SYGVKD. The V end was cut by 4 bases, the J end by 2 bases, with 8 bases between. The CDR3: CAISGGSNTGELFF. The CDR3, as DNA: TGTGCCATCAGTGGGGGATCCAACACCGGGGAGCTGTTTTTT.

The chain carries TRBV5-1 and TRBJ1-1; D is ambiguous. V was cut by 4 bases and J by 1 base, with 14 bases left in between. Per germline, CDR1 SGHRS and CDR2 YFSETQ. This CDR3 has 15 residues. CDR3 in DNA: TGCGCCAGCAGCCCGTGGACCCAGCCGAACACTGAAGCTTTCTTT. Translation: CASSPWTQPNTEAFF.

Concerning this clonotype: A junction end diverges from the germline sequence, so it may reflect a read error. The chain links TRBV7-9 to TRBJ1-1, with 7 bases matching TRBD1. Looked up from germline, CDR1 is SEHNR and CDR2 is FQNEAQ (reference sequence). The CDR3 extends over 14 amino acids. This CDR3 is CASRLEGALTEAFF. DNA of the CDR3: TGTGCCAGCAGATTAGAGGGGGCTCTCACTGAAGCTTTCTTT.

V gene TRBV3-1 combines with J gene TRBJ2-7; a weak D match, TRBD1 (6 bases). The CDR3 loop spans 15 amino acids. CDR1 LGHDT and CDR2 YNNKEL come from the germline V gene (reference sequence). V shed 5 bases and J shed 0 bases, with 14 bases lying between them. The CDR3 here is CASSWTASSSYEQYF. In DNA form, the CDR3 reads TGTGCCAGCAGCTGGACAGCAAGTAGCTCCTACGAGCAGTACTTC.

This clonotype was seen more than once but under ten times. The V and J genes are TRBV11-2 and TRBJ2-1; TRBD1 matches 8 bases. Germline assignment: CDR1 SGHAT and CDR2 FQNNGV. V was pared by 5 bases and J by 9 bases, with 15 bases of the junction left unmatched. The CDR3 is made up of 16 amino acids. The CDR3 sequence is CASSLSDRVLLGEQFF. CDR3 nucleotides: TGTGCCAGCAGCCTCTCGGACAGGGTTCTTCTCGGTGAGCAGTTCTTC.

This clonotype was picked up a small number of times. The rearrangement uses TRBV2 and TRBJ2-1; D is undetermined. The germline V gene encodes CDR1 SNHLY and CDR2 FYNNEI. The CDR3 is made up of 13 amino acids. The ends were cut back, 4 bases at V and 8 bases at J, with 12 bases in the middle. The CDR3 protein is CASSGFGGYEQFF. The CDR3 bases are TGTGCCAGCAGTGGGTTCGGCGGCTATGAGCAGTTCTTC.

At least ten counts were recorded for this clonotype. The V gene is TRBV20-1, the J gene TRBJ2-1, with a possible D match to TRBD2 (6 bases). V lost 8 bases and J 4 bases, leaving 15 bases between the germline ends. CDR1 DFQATT and CDR2 SNEGSKA come from the germline V gene (reference sequence). The CDR3 length is 13 residues. CDR3: CSPSRGEYNEQFF. DNA of the CDR3: TGCAGTCCCTCGCGGGGTGAATACAATGAGCAGTTCTTC.

V is TRBV7-3 and J is TRBJ2-6, with TRBD2 identical over 10 bases. The CDR3 covers 21 residues. CDR1 is SGHTA, CDR2 FQGTGA, per germline. Germline trimming cut 4 bases from V and 0 bases from J; bases unmatched to any gene: 15. The CDR3 here is CASSSHSQLLAGSSGANVLTF. CDR3 DNA: TGTGCCAGCAGCTCCCACTCACAGCTACTAGCGGGAAGCTCTGGGGCCAACGTCCTGACTTTC.

The chain uses TRBV29-1 and TRBJ2-1; 8 bases line up with TRBD1. V was clipped by 7 bases and J by 2 bases; unmatched bases: 10. Germline V gene data show CDR1 as SQVTM and CDR2 as ANQGSEA. The CDR3 has 15 residues. The CDR3 loop is CSADPQGATYNEQFF. The CDR3 bases are TGCAGCGCTGATCCCCAGGGGGCCACCTACAATGAGCAGTTCTTC.

This clonotype was recorded once. A much more abundant neighbour one base away suggests this may be a read error. In DNA form, the CDR3 reads TGTGCCAGGTCCAGACAGGGACGAGCGGGACGAAGAGAGACCCAGTACTTC. It encodes CARSRQGRAGRRETQYF. V is TRBV18 and J is TRBJ2-5; possibly TRBD1 or TRBD2 for D (7 bases each). There are 17 residues in the CDR3. Trimming cost V 9 bases and J 4 bases, with 27 bases left between them. From germline, CDR1 is KGHSH and CDR2 LQKENI.